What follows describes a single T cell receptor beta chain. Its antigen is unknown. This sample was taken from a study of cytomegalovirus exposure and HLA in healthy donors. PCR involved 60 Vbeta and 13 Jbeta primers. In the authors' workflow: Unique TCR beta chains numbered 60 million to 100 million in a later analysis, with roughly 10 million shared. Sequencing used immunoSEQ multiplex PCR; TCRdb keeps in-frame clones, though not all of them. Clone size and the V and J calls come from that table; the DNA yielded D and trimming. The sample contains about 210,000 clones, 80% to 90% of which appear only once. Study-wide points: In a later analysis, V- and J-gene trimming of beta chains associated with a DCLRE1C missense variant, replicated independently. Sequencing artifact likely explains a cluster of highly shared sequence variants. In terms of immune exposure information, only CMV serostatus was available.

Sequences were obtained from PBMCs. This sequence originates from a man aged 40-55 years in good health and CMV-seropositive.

CDR3 sequence reads: CASSLGTGEGYTF. CDR3 nucleotides: TGTGCCAGCAGCCTCGGGACAGGGGAAGGCTACACCTTC. The chain employs TRBV28 and TRBJ1-2; the match to TRBD1 covers 10 bases. V shed 6 bases, J shed 8 bases, and the junction held 6 bases outside the gene matches. Germline assignment: CDR1 MDHEN and CDR2 SYDVKM. The CDR3 length is 13 residues.